This is a list of T cell receptor beta chains from one sample in a study of blood T cell repertoires in COVID-19. The method was immunoSEQ multiplex PCR; TCRdb's version includes in-frame clones alone and lacks a portion of them. The sample has 250,000 to 300,000 clones; 80% to 90% are singletons. The specimen sequenced was PBMCs or T cells enriched from blood (not recorded which). All receptors come from a man between 18 and 29 years old who had recovered from COVID-19. Both conserved end residues are part of each CDR3. The order of the fields is clone size, D gene, V gene, CDR3 length, J gene, CDR3 protein, CDR3 DNA. A D gene is named only where the DNA matches it firmly. Only part of the rows carry a size: once, few, many, or a class if the clone is expanded.

>-|TRBD1|TRBV28|14|TRBJ1-1
CASSRQGLNTEAFF
TGTGCCAGCAGCCGACAGGGCCTGAACACTGAAGCTTTCTTT
>-|TRBD1|TRBV7-6|15|TRBJ2-3
CASSLAGQGGDTQYF
TGTGCCAGCAGCTTGGCCGGACAGGGGGGAGATACGCAGTATTTT
>-|TRBD2|TRBV19|16|TRBJ2-7
CASSTGLAGGHSEQYF
TGTGCCAGTAGTACGGGACTAGCGGGAGGGCACAGTGAGCAGTACTTC
>-|-|TRBV21-1|14|TRBJ1-2
CASSKGPETYGYTF
TGTGCCAGCAGCAAGGGGCCCGAGACCTATGGCTACACCTTC
>-|-|TRBV4-1|14|TRBJ1-5
CASSRGTLSQPQHF
TGCGCCAGCAGCCGCGGGACCCTCAGTCAGCCCCAGCATTTT
>once|TRBD1|TRBV28|14|TRBJ1-6
CASQPGQLGSPLHF
TGTGCCAGCCAGCCGGGACAGTTGGGTTCACCCCTCCACTTT
>-|-|TRBV7-2|15|TRBJ2-1
CASSLGASRANEQFF
TGTGCCAGCAGCTTAGGTGCTAGTCGTGCCAATGAGCAGTTCTTC
>-|-|TRBV24-1|14|TRBJ2-2
CATSDFSGTGELFF
TGTGCCACCAGTGATTTTTCGGGCACCGGGGAGCTGTTTTTT
>-|-|TRBV6-2/TRBV6-3|16|TRBJ1-1
CASSYLIGFSYTEAFF
TGTGCCAGCAGTTACTTAATTGGTTTTAGTTACACTGAAGCTTTCTTT
>-|TRBD2|TRBV6-4|17|TRBJ2-3
CASKKGAGGPDADTQYF
TGTGCCAGCAAGAAGGGAGCGGGGGGGCCGGACGCAGATACGCAGTATTTT
>-|-|TRBV13|13|TRBJ1-1
CASRNNRYSEAFF
TGTGCCAGCAGAAACAACAGGTACTCTGAAGCTTTCTTT
>-|-|TRBV5-1|12|TRBJ1-2
CASSSKGLGYTF
TGCGCCAGCAGCTCAAAGGGACTCGGCTACACCTTC
>-|-|TRBV10-3|15|TRBJ1-1
CAISDGVAGVTEAFF
TGTGCCATCAGTGATGGGGTGGCGGGAGTCACTGAAGCTTTCTTT
>-|TRBD1|TRBV27|14|TRBJ2-7
CASSLGQGAYEQYF
TGTGCCAGCAGTTTGGGACAGGGCGCCTACGAGCAGTACTTC
>-|-|TRBV18|16|TRBJ1-2
CASSPREGGTIGGYTF
TGTGCCAGCTCGCCCCGCGAAGGGGGAACCATCGGTGGCTACACCTTC
>-|TRBD2|TRBV28|16|TRBJ2-3
CASTPRWAGGPDTQYF
TGTGCCAGCACCCCAAGGTGGGCGGGAGGGCCAGATACGCAGTATTTT
>once|TRBD2|TRBV5-1|15|TRBJ2-5
CASSATSAVDETQYF
TGCGCCAGCAGCGCGACTAGCGCGGTTGATGAGACCCAGTACTTC
>-|-|TRBV12-3/TRBV12-4|12|TRBJ1-3
CATTASGNTIYF
TGTGCCACGACAGCCTCTGGAAACACCATATATTTT
>-|TRBD1|TRBV2|14|TRBJ2-5
CASRGQGPQETQYF
TGTGCCAGCAGAGGACAGGGGCCCCAAGAGACCCAGTACTTC
>-|-|TRBV13|14|TRBJ2-7
CASSPWTESYEQYF
TGTGCCAGCAGCCCCTGGACAGAGTCCTACGAGCAGTACTTC
>-|-|TRBV7-9|12|TRBJ2-7
CASSPSSYEQYF
TGTGCCAGCAGCCCGAGCTCCTACGAGCAGTACTTC
>-|TRBD2|TRBV6-5|14|TRBJ2-7
CASSLTGGANEQYF
TGTGCCAGCAGTCTAACCGGGGGGGCCAACGAGCAGTACTTC
>-|-|TRBV6-1|13|TRBJ1-2
CASSESRGDGYTF
TGTGCCAGCAGTGAATCGCGGGGAGATGGCTACACCTTC
>-|TRBD1|TRBV14|15|TRBJ2-7
CASSQLETGGHEQYF
TGTGCCAGCAGCCAACTCGAGACAGGGGGCCACGAGCAGTACTTC
>-|-|TRBV7-9|14|TRBJ1-5
CASSWEGMGQPQHF
TGTGCCAGCAGCTGGGAGGGGATGGGCCAGCCCCAGCATTTT
>-|-|TRBV5-6|14|TRBJ2-5
CASSEQGLGETQYF
TGTGCCAGCAGCGAACAGGGTTTGGGAGAGACCCAGTACTTC
>-|-|TRBV7-8|18|TRBJ2-3
CASSQKILVISSTDTQYF
TGTGCCAGCAGCCAAAAAATACTAGTTATCTCTAGCACAGATACGCAGTATTTT
>-|TRBD2|TRBV2|16|TRBJ2-1
CASSERPSGRGNEQFF
TGTGCCAGCAGTGAAAGGCCTAGCGGGAGAGGGAATGAGCAGTTCTTC
>-|TRBD1|TRBV10-3|13|TRBJ1-4
CATQTGGGEKLFF
TGTGCCACCCAGACAGGGGGAGGCGAAAAACTGTTTTTT
>-|-|TRBV28|15|TRBJ1-2
CASSIIEGRFYGYTF
TGTGCCAGCAGTATTATTGAGGGGAGGTTTTATGGCTACACCTTC
>-|-|TRBV11-3|14|TRBJ1-1
CASSLGPGNTEAFF
TGTGCCAGCAGCTTAGGTCCGGGGAACACTGAAGCTTTCTTT
>-|-|TRBV5-1|18|TRBJ1-3
CASSLAPAGGSTGNTIYF
TGCGCCAGCAGCTTGGCTCCCGCTGGGGGCTCCACTGGAAACACCATATATTTT
>-|TRBD2|TRBV19|15|TRBJ2-7
CASRKGTSGMGEQYF
TGTGCCAGTAGGAAAGGGACTAGCGGGATGGGCGAGCAGTACTTC
>-|-|TRBV7-6|14|TRBJ2-7
CASSLSPGEYEQYF
TGTGCCAGCAGCTTAAGCCCAGGGGAGTACGAGCAGTACTTC
>-|TRBD1|TRBV28|16|TRBJ1-2
CASSPGVSRGRNGYTF
TGTGCCAGCAGCCCAGGAGTATCCAGGGGGCGTAATGGCTACACCTTC
>-|TRBD1|TRBV11-2|14|TRBJ1-5
CASSPGQRSQPQHF
TGTGCCAGCAGCCCGGGACAGCGCTCTCAGCCCCAGCATTTT
>-|TRBD1|TRBV28|15|TRBJ1-1
CASSSPPRGHTEAFF
TGTGCCAGCAGTTCCCCACCGAGGGGGCACACTGAAGCTTTCTTT
>-|-|TRBV5-1|15|TRBJ2-3
CASSRGGGGTDTQYF
TGCGCCAGCAGCCGCGGTGGGGGCGGCACAGATACGCAGTATTTT
>-|-|TRBV11-2|12|TRBJ2-1
CASSLAKHEQFF
TGTGCCAGCAGCTTAGCAAAGCATGAGCAGTTCTTC
>-|-|TRBV7-6|15|TRBJ1-1
CASSPTDRPSTEAFF
TGTGCCAGCAGCCCTACCGACAGACCCTCCACTGAAGCTTTCTTT
>-|TRBD1|TRBV3-1/TRBV3-2|16|TRBJ2-7
CASSQVPGQGVYEQYF
TGTGCCAGCAGCCAAGTCCCGGGACAGGGGGTCTACGAGCAGTACTTC